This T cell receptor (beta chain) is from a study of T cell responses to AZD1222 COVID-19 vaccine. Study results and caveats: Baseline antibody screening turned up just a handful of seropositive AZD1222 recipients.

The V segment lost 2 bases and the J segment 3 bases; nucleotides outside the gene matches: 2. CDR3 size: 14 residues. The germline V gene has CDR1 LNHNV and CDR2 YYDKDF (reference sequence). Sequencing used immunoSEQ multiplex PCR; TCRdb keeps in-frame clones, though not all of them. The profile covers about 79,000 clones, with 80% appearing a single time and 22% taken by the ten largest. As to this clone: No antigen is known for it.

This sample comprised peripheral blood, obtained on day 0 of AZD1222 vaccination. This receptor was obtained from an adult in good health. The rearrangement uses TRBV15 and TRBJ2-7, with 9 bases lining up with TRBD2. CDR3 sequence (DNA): TGTGCCACCAGCAGACTTAGCGGGAGCTACGAGCAGTACTTC. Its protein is CATSRLSGSYEQYF.